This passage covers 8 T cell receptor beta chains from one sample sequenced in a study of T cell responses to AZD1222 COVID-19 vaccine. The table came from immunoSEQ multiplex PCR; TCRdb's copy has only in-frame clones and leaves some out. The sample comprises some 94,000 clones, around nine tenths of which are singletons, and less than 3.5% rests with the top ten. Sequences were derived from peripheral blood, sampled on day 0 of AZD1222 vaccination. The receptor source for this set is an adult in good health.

CDR3 DNA: TGTGCCAGCAGCTCGGGGTCCCCGAGTACTAAAGCTTTCTTT. Encoded protein: CASSSGSPSTKAFF. The gene calls are TRBV7-2 and TRBJ1-1; no reliable D call. Trimming took off 4 bases at V and 9 bases at J, with 18 bases between the two ends. The CDR3 has 14 amino acids. The V gene's germline CDR1 is SGHTA and CDR2 FQGNSA.

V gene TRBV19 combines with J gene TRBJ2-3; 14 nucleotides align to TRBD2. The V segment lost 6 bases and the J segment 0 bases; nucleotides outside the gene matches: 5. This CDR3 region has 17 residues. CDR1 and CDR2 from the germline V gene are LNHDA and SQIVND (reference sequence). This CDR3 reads CASSIGLAGGSTDTQYF. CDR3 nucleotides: TGTGCCAGTAGCATCGGACTAGCGGGGGGTAGCACAGATACGCAGTATTTT.

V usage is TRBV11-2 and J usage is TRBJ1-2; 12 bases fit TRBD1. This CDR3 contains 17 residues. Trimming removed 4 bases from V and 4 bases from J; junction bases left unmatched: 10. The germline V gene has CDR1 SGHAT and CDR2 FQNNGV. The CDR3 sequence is CASSSPGQGARGYGYTF. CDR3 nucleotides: TGTGCCAGCAGCTCACCGGGACAGGGGGCGCGAGGCTATGGCTACACCTTC.

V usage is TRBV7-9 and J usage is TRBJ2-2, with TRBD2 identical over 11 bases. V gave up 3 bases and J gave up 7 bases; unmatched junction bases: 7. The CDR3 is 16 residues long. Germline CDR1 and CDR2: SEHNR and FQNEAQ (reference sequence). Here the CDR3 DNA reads TGTGCCAGCAGCTTTCCAACTAGCGGGAGTATCGGGGAGCTGTTTTTT. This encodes CASSFPTSGSIGELFF.

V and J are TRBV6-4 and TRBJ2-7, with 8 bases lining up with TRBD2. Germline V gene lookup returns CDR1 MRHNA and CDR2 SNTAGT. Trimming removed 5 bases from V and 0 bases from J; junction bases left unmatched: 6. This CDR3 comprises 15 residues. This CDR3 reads CASSLASGSSYEQYV. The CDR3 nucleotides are TGTGCCAGCAGTTTAGCCAGCGGGAGCTCCTACGAGCAGTACGTC.

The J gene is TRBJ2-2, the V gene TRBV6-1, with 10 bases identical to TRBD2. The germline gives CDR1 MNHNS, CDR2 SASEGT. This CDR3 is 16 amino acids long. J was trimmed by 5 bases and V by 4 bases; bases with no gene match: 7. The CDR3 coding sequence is TGTGCCAGCAGTGCAAGACTAGCGGGCATAACCGGGGAGCTGTTTTTT. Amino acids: CASSARLAGITGELFF.

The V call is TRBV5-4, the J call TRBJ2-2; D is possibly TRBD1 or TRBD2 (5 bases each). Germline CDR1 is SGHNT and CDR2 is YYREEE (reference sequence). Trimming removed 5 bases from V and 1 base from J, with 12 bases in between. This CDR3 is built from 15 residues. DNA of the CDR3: TGTGCCAGCAGGCCCGGGACGGTGAACACCGGGGAGCTGTTTTTT. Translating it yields CASRPGTVNTGELFF.

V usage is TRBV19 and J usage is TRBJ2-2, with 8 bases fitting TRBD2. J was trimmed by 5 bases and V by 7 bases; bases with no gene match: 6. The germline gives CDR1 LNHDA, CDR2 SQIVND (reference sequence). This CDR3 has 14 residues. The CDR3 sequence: CASNGLARTGELFF. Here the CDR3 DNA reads TGTGCCAGTAACGGACTAGCAAGGACCGGGGAGCTGTTTTTT.